This T cell receptor beta chain originates from a study of blood T cell repertoires in COVID-19. This clone was recorded only once. The study assigned cohorts using participant-reported clinical history. Recovery meant two consecutive negative NP/OP PCR tests, professional clearance, or resolved symptoms. The CDR3 consists of 16 residues. Germline CDR1 and CDR2: LNHDA and SQIVND (reference sequence). V was clipped by 8 bases and J by 1 base, with 17 bases between them. Here immunoSEQ multiplex PCR was the method, and the copy in TCRdb shows in-frame clones only, minus some. The repertoire holds 140,000 or so clones, with over 80% as singletons.

Sequenced sample: PBMCs or T cells enriched from blood (not recorded which). The chain links TRBV19 to TRBJ2-2; D might be TRBD2 (6 bases). This clonotype was obtained from a woman aged 40 to 55 who had recovered from COVID-19. The CDR3 spells CASARRGGLNTGELFF. The CDR3 DNA reads TGTGCCAGTGCCCGGCGGGGTGGGTTGAACACCGGGGAGCTGTTTTTT.